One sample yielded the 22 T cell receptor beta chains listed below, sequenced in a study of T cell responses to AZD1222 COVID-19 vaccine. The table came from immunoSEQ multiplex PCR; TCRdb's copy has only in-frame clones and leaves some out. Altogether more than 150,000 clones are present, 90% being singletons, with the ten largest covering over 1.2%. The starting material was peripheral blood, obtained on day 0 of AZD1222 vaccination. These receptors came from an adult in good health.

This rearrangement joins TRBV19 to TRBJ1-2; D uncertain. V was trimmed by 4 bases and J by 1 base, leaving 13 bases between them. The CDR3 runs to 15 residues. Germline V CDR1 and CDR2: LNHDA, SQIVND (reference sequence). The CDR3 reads CASSTSYGNNYGYTF. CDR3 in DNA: TGTGCCAGTAGTACTTCTTACGGGAATAACTATGGCTACACCTTC.

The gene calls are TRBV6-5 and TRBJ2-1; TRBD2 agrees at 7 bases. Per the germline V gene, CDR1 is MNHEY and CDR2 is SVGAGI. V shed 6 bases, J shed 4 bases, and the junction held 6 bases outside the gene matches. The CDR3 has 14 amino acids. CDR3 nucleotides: TGTGCCAGCAGCCGGGGGGTAGGATACAATGAGCAGTTCTTC. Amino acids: CASSRGVGYNEQFF.

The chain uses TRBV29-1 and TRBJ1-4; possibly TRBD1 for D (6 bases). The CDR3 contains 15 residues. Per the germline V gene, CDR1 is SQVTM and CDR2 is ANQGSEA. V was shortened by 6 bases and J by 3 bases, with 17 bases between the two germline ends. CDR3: CSVLYRVGSNEKLFF. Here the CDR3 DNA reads TGCAGCGTGCTATACAGGGTGGGGTCTAATGAAAAACTGTTTTTT.

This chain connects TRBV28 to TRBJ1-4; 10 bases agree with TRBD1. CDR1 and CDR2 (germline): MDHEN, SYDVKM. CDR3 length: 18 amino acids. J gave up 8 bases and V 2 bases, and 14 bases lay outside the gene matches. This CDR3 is CASSLVVGTGVLGEKLFF. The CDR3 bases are TGTGCCAGCAGTTTAGTCGTCGGGACAGGGGTTCTAGGCGAAAAACTGTTTTTT.

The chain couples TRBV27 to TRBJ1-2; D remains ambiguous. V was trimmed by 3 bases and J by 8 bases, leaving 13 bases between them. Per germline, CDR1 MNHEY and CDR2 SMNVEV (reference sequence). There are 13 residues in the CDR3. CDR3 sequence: CASSFDGLLGYTF. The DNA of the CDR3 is TGTGCCAGCAGTTTTGACGGGCTGTTAGGCTACACCTTC.

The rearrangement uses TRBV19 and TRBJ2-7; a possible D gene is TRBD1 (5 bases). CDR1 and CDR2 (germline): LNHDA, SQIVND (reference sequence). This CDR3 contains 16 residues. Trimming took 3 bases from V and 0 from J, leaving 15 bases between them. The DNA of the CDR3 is TGTGCCAGTAGTATGGCTGGGGCACCAACCTCCTACGAGCAGTACTTC. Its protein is CASSMAGAPTSYEQYF.

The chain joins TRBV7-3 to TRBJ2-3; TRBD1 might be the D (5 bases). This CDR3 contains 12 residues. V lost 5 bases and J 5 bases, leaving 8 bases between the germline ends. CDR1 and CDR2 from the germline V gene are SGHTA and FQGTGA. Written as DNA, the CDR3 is TGTGCCAGCAGCCTAGGGGTAGATACGCAGTATTTT. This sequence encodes CASSLGVDTQYF.

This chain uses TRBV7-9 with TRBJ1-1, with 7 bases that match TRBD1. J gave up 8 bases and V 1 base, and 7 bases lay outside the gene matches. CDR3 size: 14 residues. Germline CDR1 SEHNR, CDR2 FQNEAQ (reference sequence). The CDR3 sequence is CASSLGYRGREAFF. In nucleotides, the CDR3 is TGTGCCAGCAGCTTAGGTTACAGGGGCAGGGAAGCTTTCTTT.

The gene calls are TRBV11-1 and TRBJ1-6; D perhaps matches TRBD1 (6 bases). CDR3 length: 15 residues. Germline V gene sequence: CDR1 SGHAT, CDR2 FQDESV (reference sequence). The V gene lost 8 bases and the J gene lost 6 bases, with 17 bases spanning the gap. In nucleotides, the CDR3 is TGTGCCAGCGCCTCGCGGGGACATCTTAATTCACCCCTCCACTTT. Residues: CASASRGHLNSPLHF. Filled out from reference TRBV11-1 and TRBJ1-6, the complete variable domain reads EAEVAQSPRYKITEKSQAVAFWCDPISGHATLYWYRQILGQGPELLVQFQDESVVDDSQLPKDRFSAERLKGVDSTLKIQPAELGDSAMYLCASASRGHLNSPLHFGNGTRLTVT.

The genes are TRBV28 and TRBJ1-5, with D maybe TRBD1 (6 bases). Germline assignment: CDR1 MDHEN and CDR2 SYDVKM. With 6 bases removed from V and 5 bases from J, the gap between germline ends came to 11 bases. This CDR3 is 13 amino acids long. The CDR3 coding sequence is TGTGCCAGCAGATGGGGGGGCGATCAGCCCCAGCATTTT. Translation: CASRWGGDQPQHF.

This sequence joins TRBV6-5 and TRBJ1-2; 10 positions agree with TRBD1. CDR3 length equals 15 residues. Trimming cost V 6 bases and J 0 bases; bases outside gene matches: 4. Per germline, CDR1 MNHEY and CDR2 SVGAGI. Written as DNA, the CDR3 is TGTGCCAGCAGATCCGGGACAGGGGCTAACTATGGCTACACCTTC. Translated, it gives CASRSGTGANYGYTF.

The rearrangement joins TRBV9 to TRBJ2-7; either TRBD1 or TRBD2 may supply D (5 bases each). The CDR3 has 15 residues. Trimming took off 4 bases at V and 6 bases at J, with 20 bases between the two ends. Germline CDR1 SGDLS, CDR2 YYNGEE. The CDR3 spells CASSRGEGYLGEQYF. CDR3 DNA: TGTGCCAGCAGCCGGGGTGAGGGGTACTTGGGCGAGCAGTACTTC.

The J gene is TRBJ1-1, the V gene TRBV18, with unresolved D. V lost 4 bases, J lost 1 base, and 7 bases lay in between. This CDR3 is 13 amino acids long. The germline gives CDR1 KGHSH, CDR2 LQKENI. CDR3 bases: TGTGCCAGCTCACTGGGAGAGAACACTGAAGCTTTCTTT. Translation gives CASSLGENTEAFF. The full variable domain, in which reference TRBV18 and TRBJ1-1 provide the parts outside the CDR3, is NAGVMQNPRHLVRRRGQEARLRCSPMKGHSHVYWYRQLPEEGLKFMVYLQKENIIDESGMPKERFSAEFPKEGPSILRIQQVVRGDSAAYFCASSLGENTEAFFGQGTRLTVV.

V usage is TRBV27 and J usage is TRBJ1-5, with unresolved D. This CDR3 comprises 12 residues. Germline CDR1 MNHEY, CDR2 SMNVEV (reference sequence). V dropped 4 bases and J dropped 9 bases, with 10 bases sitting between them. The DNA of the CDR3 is TGTGCCAGCAGTTGGGGATCAGGGCCCCAGCATTTT. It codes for CASSWGSGPQHF.

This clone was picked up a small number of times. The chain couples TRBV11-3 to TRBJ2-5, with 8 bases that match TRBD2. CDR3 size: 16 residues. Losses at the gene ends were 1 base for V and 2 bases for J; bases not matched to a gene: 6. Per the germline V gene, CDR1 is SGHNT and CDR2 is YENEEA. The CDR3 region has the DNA TGTGCCAGCAGCTTAGCCGGGACTAGGGTTCAAGAGACCCAGTACTTC. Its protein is CASSLAGTRVQETQYF.

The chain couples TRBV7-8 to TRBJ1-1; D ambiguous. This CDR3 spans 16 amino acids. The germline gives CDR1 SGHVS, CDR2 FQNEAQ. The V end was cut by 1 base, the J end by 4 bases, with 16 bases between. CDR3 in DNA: TGTGCCAGCAGCTTAGTGACCAGCAGGCGGAGCACTGAAGCTTTCTTT. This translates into CASSLVTSRRSTEAFF.

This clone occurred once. The CDR3 here is CASRSTANEKLFF. DNA for the CDR3: TGCGCCAGCAGATCGACGGCTAATGAAAAACTGTTTTTT. The chain links TRBV5-1 to TRBJ1-4; D uncertain. Trimming took 5 bases from V and 3 from J, leaving 8 bases between them. Germline V gene sequence: CDR1 SGHRS, CDR2 YFSETQ. There are 13 residues in the CDR3.

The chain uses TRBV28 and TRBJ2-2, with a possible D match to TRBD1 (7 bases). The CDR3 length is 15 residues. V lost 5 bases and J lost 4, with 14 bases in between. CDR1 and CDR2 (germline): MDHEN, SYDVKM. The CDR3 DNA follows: TGTGCCAGCAGTGGGAGGACAGGACGCACCGGGGAGCTGTTTTTT. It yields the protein CASSGRTGRTGELFF.

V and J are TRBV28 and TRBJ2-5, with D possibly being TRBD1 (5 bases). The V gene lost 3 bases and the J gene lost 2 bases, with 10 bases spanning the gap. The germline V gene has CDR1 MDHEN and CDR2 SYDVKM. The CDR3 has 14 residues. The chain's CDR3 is CASSFLGVQETQYF. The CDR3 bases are TGTGCCAGCAGTTTTCTAGGGGTTCAAGAGACCCAGTACTTC.

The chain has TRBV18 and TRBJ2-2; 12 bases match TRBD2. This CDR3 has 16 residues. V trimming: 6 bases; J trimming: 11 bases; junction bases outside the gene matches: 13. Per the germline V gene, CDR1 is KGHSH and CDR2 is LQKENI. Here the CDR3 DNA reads TGTGCCAGCTCCATTAGGTGGACTAGCGGGGAAGGAGAGCTGTTTTTT. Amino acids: CASSIRWTSGEGELFF.

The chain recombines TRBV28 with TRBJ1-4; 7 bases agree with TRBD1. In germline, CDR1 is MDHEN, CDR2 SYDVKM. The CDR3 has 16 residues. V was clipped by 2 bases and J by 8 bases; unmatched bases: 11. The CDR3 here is CASSLGYRGWREKLFF. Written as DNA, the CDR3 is TGTGCCAGCAGTTTAGGCTACAGGGGTTGGAGGGAAAAACTGTTTTTT.

The CDR3: CASSLRAAGLNEKLFF. The CDR3, as DNA: TGTGCCAGCAGCCTTCGGGCCGCCGGCCTTAATGAAAAACTGTTTTTT. V usage is TRBV11-2 and J usage is TRBJ1-4; D remains unclear. Germline values: CDR1 SGHAT, CDR2 FQNNGV. Trimming pared 5 bases from V and 4 bases from J, leaving 17 bases between. The CDR3 covers 16 residues.